One and the same sample provided the 30 T cell receptor beta chains below, sequenced in a study of human CD8 memory T cell subsets. UMI-labeled 5' RACE was the method by which TCR beta libraries were made. TCRdb re-called the 5' RACE reads and gives one entry per CDR3 protein, without DNA. Here the sample table reports roughly 7,000 distinct CDR3 sequences. Material for sequencing was CD8+ T cells from PBMCs. Receptors were obtained from a human donor in good health.

The chain links TRBV7-9 to TRBJ1-2; there is no DNA to check the TCRdb D call of TRBD1. Germline CDR1 reads SEHNR; CDR2 reads FQNEAQ (reference sequence). This CDR3 is 14 amino acids long. The CDR3 here is CASSATTGINGYTF.

This chain uses TRBV19 with TRBJ2-1; TCRdb names TRBD2, which stays unverified in the absence of DNA. This CDR3 is built from 13 residues. Germline V gene lookup returns CDR1 LNHDA and CDR2 SQIVND (reference sequence). The CDR3 sequence is CASSLLAVNEQFF.

The CDR3: CASSFPREEQFF. The chain links TRBV7-2 to TRBJ2-1; lacking DNA, the TRBD1 call made by TCRdb goes unchecked. Germline assignment: CDR1 SGHTA and CDR2 FQGNSA. The CDR3 extends over 12 amino acids. The whole variable domain, remainder taken from reference TRBV7-2 and TRBJ2-1, is GAGVSQSPSNKVTEKGKDVELRCDPISGHTALYWYRQSLGQGLEFLIYFQGNSAPDKSGLPSDRFSAERTGGSVSTLTIQRTQQEDSAVYLCASSFPREEQFFGPGTRLTVL.

The V gene is TRBV9, the J gene TRBJ2-5; TCRdb's assignment of TRBD2 cannot be checked, as there is no DNA. Germline V gene sequence: CDR1 SGDLS, CDR2 YYNGEE. CDR3 length: 14 residues. CDR3 sequence: CASSRESDQETQYF.

Considering frequency, this clonotype is medium-sized (0.01 to 0.1%). This chain connects TRBV12-3 or TRBV12-4 to TRBJ1-3. The CDR3 is 16 amino acids. CDR3 in amino acids: CASSLSAASSGNTIYF.

The chain uses TRBV5-5 and TRBJ2-1. CDR3 length: 12 amino acids. Germline-derived CDR1 and CDR2 are SGHKS and YYEKEE (reference sequence). The CDR3 loop reads CASSFFGNEQFF.

This chain links TRBV3-1 with TRBJ2-5; TCRdb's D gene call, TRBD2, goes unchecked for lack of DNA. The CDR3 has 14 amino acids. Per germline, CDR1 LGHDT and CDR2 YNNKEL (reference sequence). Here the CDR3 reads CASSQEAGEETQYF.

This clonotype is classed as medium-sized by frequency. The V gene is TRBV6-5, the J gene TRBJ1-2; the D gene TCRdb calls, TRBD1, cannot be checked with no DNA. Germline CDR1 and CDR2: MNHEY and SVGAGI. The CDR3 covers 13 residues. CDR3 sequence reads: CASSISGNYGYTF.

V gene TRBV28 combines with J gene TRBJ2-5; lacking DNA, the TRBD1 call made by TCRdb goes unchecked. Germline V lookup: CDR1 MDHEN, CDR2 SYDVKM. The length of the CDR3 is 16 residues. The CDR3 region is CASSPLLPGAQETQYF.

The chain links TRBV6-1 to TRBJ2-7; as DNA is missing, the TRBD2 call by TCRdb cannot be tested. The V gene's germline CDR1 is MNHNS and CDR2 SASEGT. The CDR3 contains 16 residues. CDR3: CASSPIAGGPTYEQYF.

In terms of frequency, this clonotype is medium-sized. The CDR3 region is CSLQAGANKREGYLSYNEQFF. The chain combines TRBV20-1 with TRBJ2-1; TCRdb selects TRBD2, and the lack of DNA leaves this call unchecked. The germline V gene encodes CDR1 DFQATT and CDR2 SNEGSKA (reference sequence). The CDR3 has 21 residues.

The V call is TRBV20-1, the J call TRBJ2-3; TCRdb returns TRBD2, unconfirmable since there is no DNA. This CDR3 is 13 amino acids long. Germline CDR1 is DFQATT and CDR2 is SNEGSKA (reference sequence). The CDR3 loop reads CSAVATNTDTQYF.

In terms of frequency, this clonotype is medium-sized. V is TRBV5-1 and J is TRBJ2-7; TCRdb calls TRBD2, which cannot be checked without DNA. The CDR3 has 12 residues. Germline CDR1 and CDR2: SGHRS and YFSETQ. CDR3 residues: CASNLADYEQYF.

J is TRBJ1-5 and V is TRBV5-1. Per the germline V gene, CDR1 is SGHRS and CDR2 is YFSETQ. The CDR3 loop spans 13 amino acids. The CDR3 sequence is CASSPASGQPQHF.

The genes are TRBV27 and TRBJ1-2; TCRdb's D gene call, TRBD1, goes unchecked for lack of DNA. The CDR3 runs to 15 residues. Germline loops: CDR1 MNHEY, CDR2 SMNVEV (reference sequence). CDR3 sequence: CASSSLTGGAHGYTF.

The V gene is TRBV11-2, the J gene TRBJ1-1; with no DNA, the TCRdb D assignment of TRBD1 cannot be verified. This CDR3 contains 13 residues. Per germline, CDR1 SGHAT and CDR2 FQNNGV. CDR3 amino acids: CASSFRGGTEAFF.

J is TRBJ2-7 and V is TRBV7-8; TCRdb designates TRBD2, a call that cannot be tested without DNA. The germline gives CDR1 SGHVS, CDR2 FQNEAQ. The length of the CDR3 is 13 residues. The CDR3 sequence is CASSRTEGYEQYF.

The chain joins TRBV5-1 to TRBJ2-7; the D call from TCRdb, TRBD1, cannot be confirmed without DNA. Per germline, CDR1 SGHRS and CDR2 YFSETQ. The CDR3 runs 14 residues. The CDR3 loop reads CASSFRDRGYEQYF.

The rearrangement joins TRBV20-1 to TRBJ2-3; TCRdb gives TRBD1 as the D gene, but with no DNA this cannot be confirmed. Germline loops: CDR1 DFQATT, CDR2 SNEGSKA (reference sequence). The CDR3 length is 14 residues. CDR3 region: CSASSGGYTDTQYF.

V usage is TRBV29-1 and J usage is TRBJ2-1; TCRdb calls TRBD2, which cannot be checked without DNA. Germline values: CDR1 SQVTM, CDR2 ANQGSEA. This CDR3 spans 14 amino acids. The CDR3 loop is CSAGLAGGGDEQFF.

This clonotype counts as medium-sized by frequency. V usage is TRBV5-5 and J usage is TRBJ2-1; the D gene TCRdb calls, TRBD2, cannot be checked with no DNA. CDR3 length: 15 residues. The germline CDR1 and CDR2 sequences are SGHKS and YYEKEE (reference sequence). CDR3 loop: CASSGTSGRFNEQFF.

The chain recombines TRBV30 with TRBJ2-1; TCRdb's D gene call, TRBD2, goes unchecked for lack of DNA. CDR3 length: 15 residues. Per germline, CDR1 GTSNPN and CDR2 SVGIG (reference sequence). CDR3 amino acids: CAWSLAGGSHNEQFF. The whole variable domain, filled in from reference TRBV30 and TRBJ2-1, reads SQTIHQWPATLVQPVGSPLSLECTVEGTSNPNLYWYRQAAGRGLQLLFYSVGIGQISSEVPQNLSASRPQDRQFILSSKKLLLSDSGFYLCAWSLAGGSHNEQFFGPGTRLTVL.

This clonotype is classed as medium-sized (0.01 to 0.1%) by frequency. The chain joins TRBV7-6 to TRBJ2-2; TCRdb's D call of TRBD2 is untestable without DNA. Per the germline V gene, CDR1 is SGHVS and CDR2 is FNYEAQ. The CDR3 loop spans 17 amino acids. CDR3 residues: CASSRIPHARDTGELFF.

The J gene is TRBJ1-2, the V gene TRBV20-1; TCRdb proposes TRBD1, but this gene call is untestable without DNA. In germline, CDR1 is DFQATT, CDR2 SNEGSKA (reference sequence). CDR3 size: 14 residues. CDR3 amino acids: CSARLDSVGYGYTF.

The chain combines TRBV2 with TRBJ2-5. This CDR3 comprises 13 residues. CDR1 is SNHLY, CDR2 FYNNEI, per germline. CDR3 region: CASSLANQETQYF.

The V call is TRBV5-6, the J call TRBJ2-1; the TCRdb D gene call, TRBD1, has no DNA to confirm it. Germline V gene lookup returns CDR1 SGHDT and CDR2 YYEEEE. The CDR3 contains 13 residues. The chain's CDR3 is CASSIQVYNEQFF.

This sequence joins TRBV11-2 and TRBJ2-7; TCRdb proposes TRBD1, but this gene call is untestable without DNA. The CDR3 length is 13 residues. From germline, CDR1 is SGHAT and CDR2 FQNNGV. CDR3 amino acids: CASSLGGTEEQYF.

The chain couples TRBV7-9 to TRBJ2-3; TCRdb proposes TRBD2, but this gene call is untestable without DNA. Germline V lookup: CDR1 SEHNR, CDR2 FQNEAQ (reference sequence). The CDR3 runs to 14 residues. CDR3 in amino acids: CASSFVARADTQYF.

The chain combines TRBV28 with TRBJ2-7; TCRdb's D gene call, TRBD1, goes unchecked for lack of DNA. Germline-derived CDR1 and CDR2 are MDHEN and SYDVKM. The CDR3 covers 13 residues. CDR3 region: CASAQGIRDEQYF.

The rearrangement uses TRBV6-2 or TRBV6-3 and TRBJ2-4; there is no DNA to check the TCRdb D call of TRBD2. Germline CDR1 is MNHEY and CDR2 is SVGEGT. CDR3 length equals 12 residues. Here the CDR3 reads CASTALPYIQYF.